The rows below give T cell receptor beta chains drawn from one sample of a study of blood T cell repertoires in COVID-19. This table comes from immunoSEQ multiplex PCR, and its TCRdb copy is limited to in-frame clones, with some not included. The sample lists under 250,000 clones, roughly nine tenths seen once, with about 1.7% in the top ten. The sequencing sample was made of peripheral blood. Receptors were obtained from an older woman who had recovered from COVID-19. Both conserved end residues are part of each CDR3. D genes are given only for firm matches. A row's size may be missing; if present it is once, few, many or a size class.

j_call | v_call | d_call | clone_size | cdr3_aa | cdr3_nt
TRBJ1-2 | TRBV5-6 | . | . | CASSGPDSYNYGYTF | TGTGCCAGCAGCGGGCCCGACAGTTATAACTATGGCTACACCTTC
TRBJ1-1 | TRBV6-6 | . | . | CASSASRRTEAFF | TGTGCCAGCAGCGCCTCTCGGAGGACTGAAGCTTTCTTT
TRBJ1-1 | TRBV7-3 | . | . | CASSLFQGFMNTEAFF | TGTGCCAGCAGCTTATTCCAGGGGTTCATGAACACTGAAGCTTTCTTT
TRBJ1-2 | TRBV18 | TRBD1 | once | CASSPSAQGNYGYTF | TGTGCCAGCTCACCGTCGGCACAGGGGAACTATGGCTACACCTTC
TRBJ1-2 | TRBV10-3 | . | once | CAISEEIRGYGYTF | TGTGCCATCAGTGAGGAGATTAGGGGGTATGGCTACACCTTC
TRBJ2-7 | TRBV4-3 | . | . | CASSQYKTYEQYF | TGCGCCAGCAGCCAGTACAAGACCTACGAGCAGTACTTC
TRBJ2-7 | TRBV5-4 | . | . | CASSFRGNYEQYF | TGTGCCAGCAGCTTCCGGGGGAACTACGAGCAGTACTTC
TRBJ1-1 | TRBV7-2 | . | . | CASSFRVPSSEAFF | TGTGCCAGCAGCTTCCGGGTCCCTAGCTCTGAAGCTTTCTTT
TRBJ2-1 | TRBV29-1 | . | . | CSVEAGVGYNEQFF | TGCAGCGTTGAAGCGGGGGTAGGATACAATGAGCAGTTCTTC
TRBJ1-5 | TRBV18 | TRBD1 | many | CASSPRPRTGYNSNQPQHF | TGTGCCAGCTCACCAAGGCCCCGGACAGGATATAATAGCAATCAGCCCCAGCATTTT
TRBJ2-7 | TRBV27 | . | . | CASSLSPTYEQYF | TGTGCCAGCAGTTTATCTCCCACCTACGAGCAGTACTTC
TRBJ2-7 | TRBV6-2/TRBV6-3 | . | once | CASSRGGYPYEQYF | TGTGCCAGCAGTAGGGGGGGTTACCCCTACGAGCAGTACTTC
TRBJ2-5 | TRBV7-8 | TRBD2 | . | CASSRGLAGGEETQYF | TGTGCCAGCAGCCGAGGACTAGCGGGGGGGGAGGAGACCCAGTACTTC
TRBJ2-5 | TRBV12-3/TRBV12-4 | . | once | CASSSGRETQYF | TGTGCCAGCAGTTCCGGGAGAGAGACCCAGTACTTC
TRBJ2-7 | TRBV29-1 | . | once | CSVAQSRGYEQYF | TGCAGCGTTGCGCAGTCTAGGGGCTACGAGCAGTACTTC
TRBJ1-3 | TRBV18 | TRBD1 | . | CASSSRRGSGGNTIYF | TGTGCCAGCTCGTCCCGCAGGGGGTCGGGCGGAAACACCATATATTTT
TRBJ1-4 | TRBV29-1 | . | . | CSARRSANEKLFF | TGCAGCGCCCGCCGTTCGGCTAATGAAAAACTGTTTTTT
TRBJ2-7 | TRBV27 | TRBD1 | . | CASSGPGQDEQYF | TGTGCCAGCAGTGGTCCCGGACAGGACGAGCAGTACTTC
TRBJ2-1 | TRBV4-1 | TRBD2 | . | CASSRLAIHNEQFF | TGCGCCAGCAGCCGACTAGCGATCCACAATGAGCAGTTCTTC
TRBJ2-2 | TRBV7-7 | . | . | CASSLIRGQNTGELFF | TGTGCTAGCAGCTTGATACGGGGACAGAACACCGGGGAGCTGTTTTTT
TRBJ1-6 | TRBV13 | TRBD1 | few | CASSFRQGMTSPLHF | TGTGCCAGCAGCTTCCGACAGGGGATGACCTCACCCCTCCACTTT
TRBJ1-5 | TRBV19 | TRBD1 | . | CATQPGQTFYSNQPQHF | TGTGCCACCCAACCGGGACAGACTTTTTATAGCAATCAGCCCCAGCATTTT
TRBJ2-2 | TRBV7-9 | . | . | CASSLGGPGTGELFF | TGTGCCAGCAGCTTAGGGGGCCCTGGCACCGGGGAGCTGTTTTTT
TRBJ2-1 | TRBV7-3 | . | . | CASSYYGGESYNEQFF | TGTGCCAGCAGTTATTACGGCGGGGAGTCCTACAATGAGCAGTTCTTC
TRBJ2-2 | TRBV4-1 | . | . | CASSSRQITNTGELFF | TGCGCCAGCAGCTCCAGACAGATCACGAACACCGGGGAGCTGTTTTTT
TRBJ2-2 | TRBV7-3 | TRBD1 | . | CASSLQQGRNTGELFF | TGTGCCAGCAGCTTACAACAGGGGAGGAACACCGGGGAGCTGTTTTTT
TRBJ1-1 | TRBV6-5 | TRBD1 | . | CASSRQGENTEAFF | TGTGCCAGCAGCAGACAGGGTGAGAACACTGAAGCTTTCTTT
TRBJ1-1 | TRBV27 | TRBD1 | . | CASTRQGNTEAFF | TGTGCCAGTACACGACAGGGAAACACTGAAGCTTTCTTT
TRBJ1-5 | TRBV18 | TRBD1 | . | CASSPLGGRSNQPQHF | TGTGCCAGCTCACCATTAGGGGGCCGTAGCAATCAGCCCCAGCATTTT
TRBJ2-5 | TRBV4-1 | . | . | CASSQGVVGGQETQYF | TGCGCCAGCAGCCAAGGGGTCGTGGGGGGCCAAGAGACCCAGTACTTC
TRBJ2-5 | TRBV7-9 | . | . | CASSLGGGTQYF | TGTGCCAGCAGCCTAGGGGGGGGGACCCAGTACTTC
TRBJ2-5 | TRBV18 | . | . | CASSPARETPVETQYF | TGTGCCAGCTCACCGGCCAGGGAAACGCCGGTGGAGACCCAGTACTTC
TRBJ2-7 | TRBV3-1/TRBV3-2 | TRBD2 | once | CASSQGLAGVEQYF | TGTGCCAGCAGCCAAGGCCTAGCGGGGGTAGAGCAGTACTTC
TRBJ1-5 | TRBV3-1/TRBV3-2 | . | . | CASSQGGRGGAQHF | TGTGCCAGCAGCCAAGGGGGCCGCGGCGGGGCCCAGCATTTT
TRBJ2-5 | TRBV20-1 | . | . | CSASGGETQYF | TGCAGTGCTAGCGGGGGAGAGACCCAGTACTTC
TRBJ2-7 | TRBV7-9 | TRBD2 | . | CASSLGTSGEQYF | TGTGCCAGCAGCTTAGGGACTAGCGGAGAGCAGTACTTC
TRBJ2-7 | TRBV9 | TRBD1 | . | CASSVPRDRVYEQYF | TGTGCCAGCAGCGTCCCCCGGGACAGGGTCTACGAGCAGTACTTC
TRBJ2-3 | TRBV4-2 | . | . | CASSQVVASGDTQYF | TGTGCCAGCAGCCAAGTAGTAGCTAGTGGAGATACGCAGTATTTT
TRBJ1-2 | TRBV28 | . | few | CASSFPLGGWGYTF | TGTGCCAGCAGTTTCCCCCTCGGGGGTTGGGGCTACACCTTC
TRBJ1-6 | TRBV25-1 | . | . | CASSVQFSPLHF | TGTGCCAGCAGTGTCCAGTTTTCACCCCTCCACTTT